One sample yielded the 4 T cell receptor beta chains listed below, sequenced in a study of OX40 agonist ivuxolimab in advanced cancers. Using immunoSEQ multiplex PCR, the repertoire was profiled, and TCRdb retains in-frame clones only, with some absent. The sample consists of roughly 95,000 clones, around 86% of them appearing once. The specimen was CD4+ or CD8+ T cells sorted from blood, collected in a trial of the OX40 agonist ivuxolimab. Receptors were obtained from an adult with an advanced solid tumor such as melanoma, head and neck, liver or kidney cancer.

The chain couples TRBV7-9 to TRBJ1-2; TRBD1 agrees at 9 bases. This CDR3 spans 15 amino acids. Germline V gives CDR1 SEHNR, CDR2 FQNEAQ (reference sequence). The V and J ends lost 2 bases and 7 bases, in that order; junction bases with no gene match: 8. The CDR3 DNA sequence: TGTGCCAGCAGCTTACAGGGACAGGGAACGGCTGGCTACACCTTC. The encoded protein is CASSLQGQGTAGYTF.

The chain joins TRBV27 to TRBJ1-5; D is possibly TRBD1 (5 bases). Germline V gene sequence: CDR1 MNHEY, CDR2 SMNVEV (reference sequence). Trimming pared 6 bases from V and 1 base from J, leaving 19 bases between. CDR3 size: 17 residues. The DNA of the CDR3 is TGTGCCAGCAGCATAAGGCCTATACGGGGGAGCAATCAGCCCCAGCATTTT. Its protein product is CASSIRPIRGSNQPQHF.

This chain joins TRBV5-1 and TRBJ1-1; D is ambiguous. The CDR3 length is 14 residues. Trimming removed 0 bases at V and 5 bases at J, with 11 bases between. CDR1 is SGHRS and CDR2 is YFSETQ in the germline V gene. The CDR3 protein is CASSLALFTTEAFF. CDR3 DNA sequence: TGCGCCAGCAGCTTGGCCCTCTTTACAACTGAAGCTTTCTTT. The full variable domain, with the rest looked up from reference TRBV5-1 and TRBJ1-1, is KAGVTQTPRYLIKTRGQQVTLSCSPISGHRSVSWYQQTPGQGLQFLFEYFSETQRNKGNFPGRFSGRQFSNSRSEMNVSTLELGDSALYLCASSLALFTTEAFFGQGTRLTVV.

J is TRBJ1-1 and V is TRBV13; D is unresolved. Germline-derived CDR1 and CDR2 are PRHDT and FYEKMQ (reference sequence). Between the trimmed V and J ends, which lost 2 bases and 0 bases, there was a span of 10 bases. CDR3 length: 15 residues. The DNA of the CDR3 is TGTGCCAGCAGCTTATTTCACAGTTTGAACACTGAAGCTTTCTTT. Translation gives CASSLFHSLNTEAFF.